Shown below are 14 T cell receptor beta chains from a single sample sequenced in a study of OX40 agonist ivuxolimab in advanced cancers. Here immunoSEQ multiplex PCR was the method, and the copy in TCRdb shows in-frame clones only, minus some. The table lists fewer than 30,000 clones, about 85% of them singletons, with 48% in the top ten. Source: CD4+ or CD8+ T cells sorted from blood, taken in a trial of the OX40 agonist ivuxolimab. The source of these receptors is an adult with an advanced solid tumor such as melanoma, head and neck, liver or kidney cancer.

The chain combines TRBV19 with TRBJ2-4; D is ambiguous. The germline V gene has CDR1 LNHDA and CDR2 SQIVND (reference sequence). This CDR3 spans 15 amino acids. The V gene lost 1 base and the J gene lost 1 base, with 8 bases spanning the gap. The chain's CDR3 is CASSIVGTAKNIQYF. CDR3 in DNA: TGTGCCAGTAGTATAGTGGGAACTGCCAAAAACATTCAGTACTTC.

The chain is built from TRBV6-4 and TRBJ2-3; 10 bases are a match to TRBD2. Germline CDR1 and CDR2: MRHNA and SNTAGT. V was clipped by 4 bases and J by 4 bases; unmatched bases: 5. This CDR3 has 15 amino acids. The CDR3 DNA is TGTGCCAGCAGTGTTTCAAGCGGGGGGGCAGATACGCAGTATTTT. Residues: CASSVSSGGADTQYF.

The V call is TRBV7-3, the J call TRBJ2-2; 9 nucleotides line up with TRBD1. V was pared by 2 bases and J by 2 bases, with 3 bases of the junction left unmatched. The CDR3 is 16 residues long. CDR1 and CDR2 from the germline V gene are SGHTA and FQGTGA. The chain's CDR3 is CASSLRQGVNTGELFF. DNA for the CDR3: TGTGCCAGCAGCTTACGACAGGGGGTTAACACCGGGGAGCTGTTTTTT.

This clone was observed a few times. The rearrangement joins TRBV4-2 to TRBJ2-7; possible D gene TRBD1, 5 bases. Trimming took off 0 bases at V and 4 bases at J, with 13 bases between the two ends. The V gene's germline CDR1 is LGHNA and CDR2 YNFKEQ. The CDR3 runs to 15 residues. The CDR3 DNA is TGTGCCAGCAGCCAAGAACAGGATGGGGTTTACGAGCAGTACTTC. Translation gives CASSQEQDGVYEQYF.

This clone occurred once. The chain combines TRBV5-1 with TRBJ2-5, with 7 bases lining up with TRBD2. CDR1 and CDR2 from the germline V gene are SGHRS and YFSETQ. J was trimmed by 1 base and V by 1 base; bases with no gene match: 19. CDR3 length: 20 amino acids. CDR3 DNA: TGCGCCAGCAGCTTGTCCCCTGGCGGGGGAATACGGCCCCTCCAAGAGACCCAGTACTTC. It codes for CASSLSPGGGIRPLQETQYF. The full variable domain, its missing parts supplied by reference TRBV5-1 and TRBJ2-5, is KAGVTQTPRYLIKTRGQQVTLSCSPISGHRSVSWYQQTPGQGLQFLFEYFSETQRNKGNFPGRFSGRQFSNSRSEMNVSTLELGDSALYLCASSLSPGGGIRPLQETQYFGPGTRLLVL.

A word on this clone: The same CDR3 can be traced to other DNA sequences in this sample. J is TRBJ2-7 and V is TRBV4-3, with D perhaps matching TRBD1 or TRBD2 (5 bases each). This CDR3 has 19 amino acids. The ends were cut back, 3 bases at V and 0 bases at J, with 24 bases in the middle. Germline CDR1 and CDR2: LGHNA and YSLEER. The CDR3: CASSHVNGASKESSYEQYF. The DNA of the CDR3 is TGCGCCAGCAGCCACGTAAACGGGGCTAGCAAAGAAAGCTCCTACGAGCAGTACTTC.

The chain carries TRBV4-2 and TRBJ2-3, with 8 nucleotides matching TRBD2. The J segment lost 4 bases and the V segment lost 0 bases, leaving 9 bases of the junction unmatched. Germline CDR1 reads LGHNA; CDR2 reads YNFKEQ. This CDR3 spans 17 amino acids. CDR3 loop: CASSQDMAGGTADTQYF. CDR3 nucleotide sequence: TGTGCCAGCAGCCAAGATATGGCGGGGGGCACGGCAGATACGCAGTATTTT.

This clone was picked up one time. The chain combines TRBV27 with TRBJ1-1; weak D call: TRBD1 (6 bases). The CDR3 is 12 residues long. Trimming removed 6 bases from V and 11 bases from J, with 16 bases in between. Germline values: CDR1 MNHEY, CDR2 SMNVEV (reference sequence). The CDR3 DNA follows: TGTGCCAGCAGCCAAGGGGGGGGGCATGCTTTCTTT. Protein: CASSQGGGHAFF.

The chain has TRBV19 and TRBJ2-2, with 8 nucleotides matching TRBD2. The germline CDR1 and CDR2 sequences are LNHDA and SQIVND (reference sequence). J lost 3 bases, V lost 4 bases, and 10 bases had no gene match. The CDR3 length is 17 residues. The CDR3 DNA reads as TGTGCCAGTAGTAGAATGACCCGGGGGGGCTACACCGGGGAGCTGTTTTTT. Amino acid sequence: CASSRMTRGGYTGELFF.

The chain uses TRBV27 and TRBJ2-7; D may be TRBD2 (5 bases). Germline lookup yields CDR1 MNHEY and CDR2 SMNVEV (reference sequence). The CDR3 is 12 amino acids. V was cut by 6 bases and J by 6 bases, with 12 bases left in between. The CDR3 loop is CASRPGRGEQYF. The CDR3 DNA follows: TGTGCCAGCAGACCCGGTCGGGGCGAGCAGTACTTC.

This clone came up many times. The chain links TRBV7-9 to TRBJ1-2, with 7 bases lining up with TRBD1. This CDR3 region has 14 residues. V shed 5 bases, J shed 4 bases, and the junction held 7 bases outside the gene matches. CDR1 is SEHNR, CDR2 FQNEAQ, per germline (reference sequence). In DNA form, the CDR3 reads TGTGCCAGCAGCCCTAGGGGGCTAGGCTATGGCTACACCTTC. Protein sequence: CASSPRGLGYGYTF. Full variable domain (missing parts from reference TRBV7-9 and TRBJ1-2): DTGVSQNPRHKITKRGQNVTFRCDPISEHNRLYWYRQTLGQGPEFLTYFQNEAQLEKSRLLSDRFSAERPKGSFSTLEIQRTEQGDSAMYLCASSPRGLGYGYTFGSGTRLTVV.

This rearrangement joins TRBV20-1 to TRBJ1-2; D gene uncertain. The germline V gene has CDR1 DFQATT and CDR2 SNEGSKA (reference sequence). The germline V and J ends were trimmed by 7 bases and 3 bases, with 6 bases remaining between them. The CDR3 has 10 amino acids. The CDR3 region is CSVKDYGYTF. As DNA, the CDR3 is TGCAGTGTAAAAGACTATGGCTACACCTTC.

The table lists this clone with a few counts. The rearrangement links TRBV6-1 to TRBJ2-7; 7 bases line up with TRBD2. The germline V gene has CDR1 MNHNS and CDR2 SASEGT. J was trimmed by 3 bases and V by 2 bases; bases with no gene match: 13. This CDR3 is 17 amino acids long. CDR3 DNA: TGTGCCAGCAGTGAAAGTCGGGGAGGGGACGGATACTACGAGCAGTACTTC. Translating it yields CASSESRGGDGYYEQYF.

The rearrangement links TRBV2 to TRBJ1-2; D call uncertain. Trimming removed 3 bases at V and 4 bases at J, with 12 bases between. CDR3 size: 14 residues. Germline assignment: CDR1 SNHLY and CDR2 FYNNEI. The CDR3 DNA follows: TGTGCCAGCAGTGACCCCGACCTCCTCTATGGCTACACCTTC. Residues: CASSDPDLLYGYTF.